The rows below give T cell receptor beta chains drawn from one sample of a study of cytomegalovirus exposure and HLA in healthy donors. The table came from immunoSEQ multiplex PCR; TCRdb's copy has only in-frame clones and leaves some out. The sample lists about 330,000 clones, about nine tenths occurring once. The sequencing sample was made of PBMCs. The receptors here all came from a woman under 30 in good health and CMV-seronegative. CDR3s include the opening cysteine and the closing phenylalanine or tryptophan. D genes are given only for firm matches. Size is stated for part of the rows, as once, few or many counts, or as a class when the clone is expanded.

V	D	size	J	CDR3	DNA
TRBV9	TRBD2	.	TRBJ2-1	CASSVAVAASGGGEQFF	TGTGCCAGCAGCGTAGCTGTCGCAGCTAGCGGGGGCGGTGAGCAGTTCTTC
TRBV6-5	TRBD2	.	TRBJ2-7	CASSYARAGGSYEQYF	TGTGCCAGCAGTTACGCCCGGGCGGGAGGGTCCTACGAGCAGTACTTC
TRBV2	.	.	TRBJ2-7	CASSDDWGDEQYF	TGTGCCAGCAGCGACGATTGGGGCGACGAGCAGTACTTC
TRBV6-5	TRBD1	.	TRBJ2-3	CASTKGQLTDTQYF	TGTGCCAGCACAAAGGGACAGTTAACAGATACGCAGTATTTT
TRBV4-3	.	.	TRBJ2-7	CASSQDRDSPQGQYF	TGCGCCAGCAGCCAGGATCGGGACTCACCGCAGGGGCAGTACTTC
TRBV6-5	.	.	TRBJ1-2	CASSPPLQGNYGYTF	TGTGCCAGCAGCCCACCCTTACAGGGAAACTATGGCTACACCTTC
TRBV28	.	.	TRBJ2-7	CASSWPWDSTYEQYF	TGTGCCAGCAGCTGGCCTTGGGACTCTACTTACGAGCAGTACTTC
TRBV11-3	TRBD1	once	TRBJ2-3	CASSSDRGTDTQYF	TGTGCCAGCAGCTCCGACAGGGGCACAGATACGCAGTATTTT
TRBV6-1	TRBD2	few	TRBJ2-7	CASSEAEGGSYEQYF	TGTGCCAGCAGTGAAGCTGAGGGAGGGTCCTACGAGCAGTACTTC
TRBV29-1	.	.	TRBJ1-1	CSVGRQLNTEAFF	TGCAGCGTTGGTAGACAGCTGAACACTGAAGCTTTCTTT
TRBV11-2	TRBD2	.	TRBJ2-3	CASGRADTQYF	TGTGCCAGTGGGAGGGCAGATACGCAGTATTTT
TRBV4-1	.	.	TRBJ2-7	CASSHSRGAPYEQYF	TGCGCCAGCAGCCACTCCAGGGGGGCTCCCTACGAGCAGTACTTC
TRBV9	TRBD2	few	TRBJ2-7	CAPARLAGFYEQYF	TGTGCCCCCGCCAGGCTAGCGGGTTTCTACGAGCAGTACTTC
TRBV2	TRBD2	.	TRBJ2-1	CASSSPPGGAGDEQFF	TGTGCCAGCAGTTCTCCCCCGGGGGGGGCGGGGGATGAGCAGTTCTTC
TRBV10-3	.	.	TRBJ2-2	CAISDNRVNTGELFF	TGTGCCATCAGTGACAACAGGGTGAACACCGGGGAGCTGTTTTTT
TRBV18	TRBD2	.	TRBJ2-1	CASSPPGASGAAYNEQFF	TGTGCCAGCTCACCACCGGGGGCTAGCGGGGCCGCCTACAATGAGCAGTTCTTC
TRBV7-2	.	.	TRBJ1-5	CASSLRGNQPQHF	TGTGCCAGCAGCCTGCGGGGCAATCAGCCCCAGCATTTT
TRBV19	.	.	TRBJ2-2	CAARAAFGEVGELFF	TGTGCCGCCCGCGCGGCCTTTGGAGAAGTGGGGGAGCTGTTTTTT
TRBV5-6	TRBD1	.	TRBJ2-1	CASSLAGTGDFF	TGTGCCAGCAGCTTGGCCGGAACAGGGGATTTCTTC
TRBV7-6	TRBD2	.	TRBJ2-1	CASSLDSTWTSGRRGHNEQFF	TGTGCCAGCAGCTTAGATTCGACCTGGACTAGCGGGAGGAGGGGCCACAATGAGCAGTTCTTC
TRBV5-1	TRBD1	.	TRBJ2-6	CASGDSFSGANVLTF	TGCGCCAGCGGGGACAGTTTCTCTGGGGCCAACGTCCTGACTTTC
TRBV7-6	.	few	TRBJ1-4	CASSLGGVESEKLFF	TGTGCCAGCAGCTTAGGGGGGGTTGAATCCGAAAAACTGTTTTTT
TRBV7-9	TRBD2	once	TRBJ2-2	CASSGLLAGGPGELFF	TGTGCCAGCAGCGGCCTTCTAGCGGGAGGCCCCGGGGAGCTGTTTTTT
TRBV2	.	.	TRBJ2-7	CATRGSFRGYF	TGTGCCACCAGGGGTTCCTTCCGAGGGTACTTC
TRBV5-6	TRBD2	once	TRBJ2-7	CASSLGTSGIYEQYF	TGTGCCAGCAGCTTGGGGACTAGCGGGATATACGAGCAGTACTTC
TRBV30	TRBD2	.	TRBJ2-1	CAWSAGTRTNEQFF	TGTGCCTGGAGTGCCGGGACTAGGACTAATGAGCAGTTCTTC
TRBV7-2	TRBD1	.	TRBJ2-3	CASNPGDRGTDTQYF	TGTGCCAGCAATCCAGGGGACAGGGGGACAGATACGCAGTATTTT
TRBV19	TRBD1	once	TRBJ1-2	CASSMATGGEGYTF	TGTGCCAGTAGTATGGCGACAGGGGGCGAAGGCTACACCTTC